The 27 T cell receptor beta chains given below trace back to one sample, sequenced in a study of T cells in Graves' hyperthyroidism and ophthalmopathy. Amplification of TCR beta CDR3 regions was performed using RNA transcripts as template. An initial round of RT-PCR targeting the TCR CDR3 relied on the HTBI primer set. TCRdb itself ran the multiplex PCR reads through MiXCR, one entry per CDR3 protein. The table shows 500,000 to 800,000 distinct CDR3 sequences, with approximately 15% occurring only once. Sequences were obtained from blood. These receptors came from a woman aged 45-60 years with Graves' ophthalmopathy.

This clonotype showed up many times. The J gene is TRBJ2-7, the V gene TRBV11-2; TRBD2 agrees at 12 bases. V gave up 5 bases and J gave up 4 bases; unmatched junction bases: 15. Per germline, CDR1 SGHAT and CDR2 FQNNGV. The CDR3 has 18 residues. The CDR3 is CASSRALTSGRSGYEQYF. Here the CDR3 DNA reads TGTGCCAGCAGCCGAGCCCTAACTAGCGGGAGGTCTGGGTACGAGCAGTACTTC.

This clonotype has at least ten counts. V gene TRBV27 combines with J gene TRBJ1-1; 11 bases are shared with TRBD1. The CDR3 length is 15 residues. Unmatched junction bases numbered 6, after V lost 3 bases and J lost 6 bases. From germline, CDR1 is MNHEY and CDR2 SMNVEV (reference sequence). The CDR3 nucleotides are TGTGCCAGCAGTTTCCCGGGACAGGGGGAATCTGAAGCTTTCTTT. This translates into CASSFPGQGESEAFF.

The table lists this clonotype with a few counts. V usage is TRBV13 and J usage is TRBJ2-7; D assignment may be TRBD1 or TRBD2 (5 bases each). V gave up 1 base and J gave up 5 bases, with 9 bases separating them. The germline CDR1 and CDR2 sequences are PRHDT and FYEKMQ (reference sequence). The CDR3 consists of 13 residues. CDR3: CASSLVGGDEQYF. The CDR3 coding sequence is TGTGCCAGCAGCTTAGTTGGGGGTGACGAGCAGTACTTC.

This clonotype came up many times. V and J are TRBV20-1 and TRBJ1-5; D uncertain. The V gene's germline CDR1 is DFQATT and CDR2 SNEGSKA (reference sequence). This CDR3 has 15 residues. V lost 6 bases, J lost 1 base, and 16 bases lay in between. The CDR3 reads CSAPDGFLSNQPQHF. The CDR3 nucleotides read TGCAGTGCCCCGGACGGGTTTTTGAGCAATCAGCCCCAGCATTTT.

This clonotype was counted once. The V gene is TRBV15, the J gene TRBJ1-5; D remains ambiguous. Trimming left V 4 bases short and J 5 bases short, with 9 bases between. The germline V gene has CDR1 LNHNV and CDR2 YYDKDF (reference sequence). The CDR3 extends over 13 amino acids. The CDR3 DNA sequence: TGTGCCACCAGCACAGACCCTTATCAGCCCCAGCATTTT. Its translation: CATSTDPYQPQHF.

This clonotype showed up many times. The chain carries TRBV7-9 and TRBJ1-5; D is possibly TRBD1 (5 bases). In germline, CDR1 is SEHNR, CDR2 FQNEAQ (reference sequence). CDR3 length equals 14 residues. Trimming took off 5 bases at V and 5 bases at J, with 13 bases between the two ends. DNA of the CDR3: TGTGCCAGCAGCACTCCCGACAGTTATCAGCCCCAGCATTTT. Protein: CASSTPDSYQPQHF.

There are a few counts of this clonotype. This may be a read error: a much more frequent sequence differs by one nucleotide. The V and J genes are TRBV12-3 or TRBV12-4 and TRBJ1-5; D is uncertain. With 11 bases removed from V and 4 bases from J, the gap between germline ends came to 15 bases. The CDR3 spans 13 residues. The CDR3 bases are TGTGCCGGCAAGAGACGGAAGAATCAGCCCCAGCATTTT. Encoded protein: CAGKRRKNQPQHF.

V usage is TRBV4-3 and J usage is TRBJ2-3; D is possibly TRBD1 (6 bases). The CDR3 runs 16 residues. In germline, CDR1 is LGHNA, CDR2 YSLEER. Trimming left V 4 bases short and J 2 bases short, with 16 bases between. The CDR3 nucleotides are TGCGCCAGCAGCCGATCAGGGGCTTCCTCCACAGATACGCAGTATTTT. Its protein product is CASSRSGASSTDTQYF.

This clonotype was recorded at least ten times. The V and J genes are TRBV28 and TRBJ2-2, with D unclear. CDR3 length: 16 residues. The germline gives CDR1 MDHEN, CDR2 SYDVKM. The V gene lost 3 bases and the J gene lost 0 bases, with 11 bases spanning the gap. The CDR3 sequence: CASSLLLGANTGELFF. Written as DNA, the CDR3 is TGTGCCAGCAGTTTGCTTTTAGGAGCGAACACCGGGGAGCTGTTTTTT.

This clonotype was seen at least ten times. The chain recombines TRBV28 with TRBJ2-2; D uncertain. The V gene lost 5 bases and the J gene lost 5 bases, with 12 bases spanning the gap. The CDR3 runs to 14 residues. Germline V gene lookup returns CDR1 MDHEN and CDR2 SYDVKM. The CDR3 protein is CASSPYPVTGELFF. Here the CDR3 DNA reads TGTGCCAGCAGTCCTTACCCGGTTACCGGGGAGCTGTTTTTT.

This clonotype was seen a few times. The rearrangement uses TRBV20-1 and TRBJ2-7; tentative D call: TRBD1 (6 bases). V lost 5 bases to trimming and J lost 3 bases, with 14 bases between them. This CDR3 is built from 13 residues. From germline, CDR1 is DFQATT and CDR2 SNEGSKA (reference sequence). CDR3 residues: CSAYKGTNYEQYF. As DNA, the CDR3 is TGCAGTGCTTACAAAGGGACAAACTACGAGCAGTACTTC.

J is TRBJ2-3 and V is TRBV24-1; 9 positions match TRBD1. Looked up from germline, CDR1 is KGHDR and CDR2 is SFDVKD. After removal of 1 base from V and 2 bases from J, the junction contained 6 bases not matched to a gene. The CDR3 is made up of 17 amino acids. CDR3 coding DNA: TGTGCCACCAGTGATTTACTCGGGACAGGGCTCACAGATACGCAGTATTTT. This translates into CATSDLLGTGLTDTQYF.

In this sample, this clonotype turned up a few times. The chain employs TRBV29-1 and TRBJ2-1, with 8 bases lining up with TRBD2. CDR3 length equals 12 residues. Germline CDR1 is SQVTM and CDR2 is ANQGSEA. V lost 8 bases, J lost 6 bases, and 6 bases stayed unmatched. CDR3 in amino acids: CSIRTSINEQFF. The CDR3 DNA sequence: TGCAGCATACGGACTAGCATCAATGAGCAGTTCTTC.

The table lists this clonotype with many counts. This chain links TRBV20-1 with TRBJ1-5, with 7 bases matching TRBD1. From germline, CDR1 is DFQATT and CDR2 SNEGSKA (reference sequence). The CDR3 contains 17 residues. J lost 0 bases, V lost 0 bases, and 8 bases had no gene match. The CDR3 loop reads CSARDRGTENSNQPQHF. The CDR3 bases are TGCAGTGCTAGAGATCGGGGGACAGAGAATAGCAATCAGCCCCAGCATTTT.

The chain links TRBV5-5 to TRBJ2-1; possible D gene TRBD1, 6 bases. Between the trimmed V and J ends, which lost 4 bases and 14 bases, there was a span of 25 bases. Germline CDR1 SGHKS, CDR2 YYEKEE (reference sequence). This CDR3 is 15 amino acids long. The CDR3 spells CASSLTLRMGALEFF. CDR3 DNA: TGTGCCAGCAGCCTAACCCTAAGGATGGGGGCGTTGGAGTTCTTC.

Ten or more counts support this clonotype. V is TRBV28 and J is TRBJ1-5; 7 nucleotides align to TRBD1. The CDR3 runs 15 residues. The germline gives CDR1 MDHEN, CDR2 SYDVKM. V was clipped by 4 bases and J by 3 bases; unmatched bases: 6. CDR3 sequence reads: CASSSGGIDNQPQHF. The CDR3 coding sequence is TGTGCCAGCAGTTCAGGGGGTATTGACAATCAGCCCCAGCATTTT.

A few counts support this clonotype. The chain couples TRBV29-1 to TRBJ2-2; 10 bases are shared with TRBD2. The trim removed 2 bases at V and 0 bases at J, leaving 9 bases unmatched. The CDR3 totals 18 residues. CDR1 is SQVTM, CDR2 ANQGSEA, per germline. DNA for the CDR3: TGCAGCGTTGAACTTTTTCCTAGCGGGAGCTCGAACACCGGGGAGCTGTTTTTT. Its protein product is CSVELFPSGSSNTGELFF.

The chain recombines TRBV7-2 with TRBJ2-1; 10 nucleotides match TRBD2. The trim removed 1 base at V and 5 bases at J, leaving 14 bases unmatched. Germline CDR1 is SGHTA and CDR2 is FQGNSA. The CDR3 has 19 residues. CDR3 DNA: TGTGCCAGCAGCTTAGGTCCCCTAGCGGGAGTGTTTCTGGACAATGAGCAGTTCTTC. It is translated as CASSLGPLAGVFLDNEQFF.

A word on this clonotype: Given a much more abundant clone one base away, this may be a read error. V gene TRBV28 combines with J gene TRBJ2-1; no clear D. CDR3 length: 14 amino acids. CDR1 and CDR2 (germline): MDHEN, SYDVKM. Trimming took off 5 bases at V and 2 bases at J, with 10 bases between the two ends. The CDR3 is CASSPSPTYNEQFF. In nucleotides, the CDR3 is TGTGCCAGCAGTCCGTCTCCCACCTACAATGAGCAGTTCTTC. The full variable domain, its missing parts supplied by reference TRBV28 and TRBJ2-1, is DVKVTQSSRYLVKRTGEKVFLECVQDMDHENMFWYRQDPGLGLRLIYFSYDVKMKEKGDIPEGYSVSREKKERFSLILESASTNQTSMYLCASSPSPTYNEQFFGPGTRLTVL.

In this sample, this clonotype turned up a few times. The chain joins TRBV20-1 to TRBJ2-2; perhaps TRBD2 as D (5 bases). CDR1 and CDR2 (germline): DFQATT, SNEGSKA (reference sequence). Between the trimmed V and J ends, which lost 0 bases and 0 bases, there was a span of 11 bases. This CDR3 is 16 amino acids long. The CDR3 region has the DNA TGCAGTGCTAGAGATCCTAGCACAACGAACACCGGGGAGCTGTTTTTT. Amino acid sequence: CSARDPSTTNTGELFF.

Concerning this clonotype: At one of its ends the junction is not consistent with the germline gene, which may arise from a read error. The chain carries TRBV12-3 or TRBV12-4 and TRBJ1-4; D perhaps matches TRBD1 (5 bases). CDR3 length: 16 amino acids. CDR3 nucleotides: TGTGCCAGCAGTTTAAGGGTTTCGGGGCCAAATGAAGAACTGTTTTTT. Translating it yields CASSLRVSGPNEELFF.

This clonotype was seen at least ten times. The CDR3 DNA is TGTGCCAGCAGTTTACGCAGGGCATACAATGAGCAGTTCTTC. The encoded protein is CASSLRRAYNEQFF. The rearrangement uses TRBV12-3 or TRBV12-4 and TRBJ2-1, with a possible D match to TRBD1 (5 bases). Trimming shortened V by 2 bases and J by 4 bases, and 9 bases separated the two germline ends. This CDR3 is built from 14 residues.

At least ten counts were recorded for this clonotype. The CDR3 DNA reads TGTGCCAGCGGTAGAGCCGGGGATTACCAAGAGACCCAGTACTTC. This encodes CASGRAGDYQETQYF. This chain links TRBV28 with TRBJ2-5, with a possible D match to TRBD2 (5 bases). Germline values: CDR1 MDHEN, CDR2 SYDVKM. The V and J ends lost 8 bases and 0 bases respectively, with 16 bases between them. This CDR3 is 15 amino acids long. Filled out from reference TRBV28 and TRBJ2-5, the complete variable domain reads DVKVTQSSRYLVKRTGEKVFLECVQDMDHENMFWYRQDPGLGLRLIYFSYDVKMKEKGDIPEGYSVSREKKERFSLILESASTNQTSMYLCASGRAGDYQETQYFGPGTRLLVL.

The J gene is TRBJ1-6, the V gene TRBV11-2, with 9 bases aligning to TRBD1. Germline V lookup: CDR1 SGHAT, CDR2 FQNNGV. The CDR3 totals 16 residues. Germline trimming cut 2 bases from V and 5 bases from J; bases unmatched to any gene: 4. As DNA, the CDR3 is TGTGCCAGCAGCTTAAACAGGGGGCGGGATAATTCACCCCTCCACTTT. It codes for CASSLNRGRDNSPLHF.

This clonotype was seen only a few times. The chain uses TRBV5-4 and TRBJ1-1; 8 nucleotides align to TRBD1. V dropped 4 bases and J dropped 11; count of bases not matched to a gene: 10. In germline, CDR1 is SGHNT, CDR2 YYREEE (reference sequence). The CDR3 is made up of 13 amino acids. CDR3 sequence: CASSQGALKPAFF. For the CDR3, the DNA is TGTGCCAGCAGCCAGGGGGCTCTTAAACCGGCTTTCTTT.

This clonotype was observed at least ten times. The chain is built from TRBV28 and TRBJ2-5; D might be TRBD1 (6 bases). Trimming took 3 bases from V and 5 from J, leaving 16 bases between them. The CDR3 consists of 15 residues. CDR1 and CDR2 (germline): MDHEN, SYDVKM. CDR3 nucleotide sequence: TGTGCCAGCAGTTTCCAGGACAGATCCACCGAGACCCAGTACTTC. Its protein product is CASSFQDRSTETQYF.

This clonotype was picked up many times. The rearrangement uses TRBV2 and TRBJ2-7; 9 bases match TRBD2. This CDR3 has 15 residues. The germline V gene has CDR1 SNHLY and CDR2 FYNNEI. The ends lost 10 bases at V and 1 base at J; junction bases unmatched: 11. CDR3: CATQGAAGGSYEQYF. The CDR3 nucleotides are TGTGCCACCCAAGGGGCAGCGGGAGGATCCTACGAGCAGTACTTC.